The present entry profiles one T cell receptor (beta chain) with its context. Trimming at V came to 6 bases and at J to 1 base, leaving 6 bases not matched to a gene. This CDR3 spans 16 amino acids. The germline gives CDR1 MNHEY, CDR2 SVGEGT. Per the original data handling: Nucleated cell counts were estimated from reference gene primer amplification. The method was immunoSEQ multiplex PCR; TCRdb's version includes in-frame clones alone and lacks a portion of them. V, J and clone size reflect that table, while D and trimming were determined from the DNA. The top ten hold around 0.93% of the sample, which has more than 300,000 clones, nearly 90% seen once. These data belong to a study of blood T cell repertoires in COVID-19. Background on the study: Sites across the United States, Italy and Spain contributed samples from acute and convalescent COVID-19. T cells, B-cell-depleted T cells, or PBMCs provided the cDNA or gDNA that served as material.

The specimen was peripheral blood. The V call is TRBV6-2 or TRBV6-3, the J call TRBJ2-4, with 10 bases fitting TRBD1. The clonotype originates from a woman between 35 and 50 years old with COVID-19, enrolled during active disease. Here the CDR3 reads CASSRQGASAKNIQYF. Here the CDR3 DNA reads TGTGCCAGCAGCCGACAGGGGGCATCGGCCAAAAACATTCAGTACTTC.